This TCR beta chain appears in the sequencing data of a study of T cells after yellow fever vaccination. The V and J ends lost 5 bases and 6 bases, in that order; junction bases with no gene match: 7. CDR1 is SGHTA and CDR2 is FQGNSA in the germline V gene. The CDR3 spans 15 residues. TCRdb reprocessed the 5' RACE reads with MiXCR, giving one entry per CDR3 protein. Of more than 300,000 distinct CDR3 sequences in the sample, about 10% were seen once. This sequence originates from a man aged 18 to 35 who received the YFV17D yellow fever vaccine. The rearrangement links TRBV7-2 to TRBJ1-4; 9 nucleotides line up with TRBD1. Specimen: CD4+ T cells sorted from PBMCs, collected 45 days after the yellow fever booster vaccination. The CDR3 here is CASSPSQGAYEKLFF. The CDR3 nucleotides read TGTGCCAGCAGCCCATCACAGGGGGCGTATGAAAAACTGTTTTTT.